This note documents a single T cell receptor (beta chain) sequence. What it binds is not known. Described treatment: oral pan-JAK inhibitor, 5-10 mg twice daily. Alopecia areata patients gave lesional scalp punch biopsies and peripheral blood samples. Sequencing templates came from extracted RNA that was reverse transcribed into cDNA. TCRdb keeps only in-frame clones here, not all; method: immunoSEQ multiplex PCR. The sample lists about 76,000 clones; approximately 70% were seen once. The data are from a study of CD8+ T cells in alopecia areata. Study in general: Patients remained on tofacitinib for 6 to 18 months and then went 6 months without it.

The CDR3 has 15 amino acids. The V gene lost 0 bases and the J gene lost 4 bases, with 11 bases spanning the gap. The germline gives CDR1 PRHDT, CDR2 FYEKMQ (reference sequence). Study results and caveats: Baseline CD8+ expansion's link to response remains uncertain, as there was one nonresponder. Affected lesional scalp, above all in alopecia totalis/universalis, was more clonal than normal scalp.

This chain connects TRBV13 to TRBJ2-3; D might be TRBD1 (5 bases). The source is a human donor with alopecia areata. The sequences come from CD8+ T cells sorted from blood, collected at week 24, from a patient treated with tofacitinib. The CDR3 DNA reads as TGTGCCAGCAGCTTAGGTCGGCAGGGTGCAGATACGCAGTATTTT. Translation gives CASSLGRQGADTQYF.